This entry describes one TCR beta chain. The CDR3 has 16 residues. Germline CDR1 and CDR2: SGHAT and FQNNGV. The ends were cut back, 3 bases at V and 0 bases at J, with 14 bases in the middle. This sample was included in a study of blood T cell repertoires in COVID-19. Symptom resolution, clearance, or two negative PCRs marked donors in Cohort 3 as recovered. Source study methods: Reference gene primer amplification yielded estimated nucleated cell counts. Profiled with immunoSEQ multiplex PCR; TCRdb holds only in-frame clones, not every one. From that table come the V and J calls and clone size; the DNA was used to work out D and trimming. The data hold about 480,000 clones, with roughly 90% observed a single time.

The gene calls are TRBV11-2 and TRBJ1-1, with D possibly matching TRBD1 (5 bases). The clonotype originates from a woman in her thirties or forties who had recovered from COVID-19. The sequencing input was PBMCs or T cells enriched from blood (not recorded which). CDR3 coding DNA: TGTGCCAGCAGCTTTCCTACCGACAGTTTGAACACTGAAGCTTTCTTT. It yields the protein CASSFPTDSLNTEAFF.